This TCR beta chain was retrieved from a study of blood T cells in healthy people across ages. Using a J-beta primer mix together with a sample-barcoded 5' primer, a second PCR was run for roughly 7 to 12 cycles. MiXCR was run by TCRdb on the 5' RACE reads, yielding one entry per CDR3 protein. The repertoire holds roughly 800,000 distinct CDR3 sequences, with over 45% as singletons. Per germline, CDR1 MNHEY and CDR2 SMNVEV (reference sequence). V was trimmed by 5 bases and J by 7 bases, leaving 14 bases between them. The CDR3 runs 13 residues. The rearrangement links TRBV27 to TRBJ1-2; possible D gene TRBD1, 5 bases. Sequencing input: blood. This TCR was sampled from a man younger than 40 in good health. The CDR3 sequence is CASSPEGGAGYTF. DNA for the CDR3: TGTGCCAGCAGTCCCGAGGGCGGGGCTGGCTACACCTTC.